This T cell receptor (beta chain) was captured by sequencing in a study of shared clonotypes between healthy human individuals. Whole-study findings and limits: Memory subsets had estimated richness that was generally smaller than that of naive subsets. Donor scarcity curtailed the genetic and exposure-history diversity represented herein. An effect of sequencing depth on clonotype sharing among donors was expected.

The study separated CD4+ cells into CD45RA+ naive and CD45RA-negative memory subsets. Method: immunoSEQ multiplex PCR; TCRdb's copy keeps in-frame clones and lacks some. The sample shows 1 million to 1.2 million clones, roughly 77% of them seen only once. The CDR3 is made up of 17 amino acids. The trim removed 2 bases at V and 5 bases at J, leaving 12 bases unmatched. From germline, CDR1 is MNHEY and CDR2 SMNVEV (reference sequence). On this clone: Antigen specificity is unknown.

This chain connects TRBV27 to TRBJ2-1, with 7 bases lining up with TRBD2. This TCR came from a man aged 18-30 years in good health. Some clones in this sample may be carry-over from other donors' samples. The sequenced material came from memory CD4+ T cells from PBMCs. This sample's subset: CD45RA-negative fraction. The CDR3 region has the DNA TGTGCCAGCAGTTTACGGGGCAAGCGGGGAGGCCACAATGAGCAGTTCTTC. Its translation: CASSLRGKRGGHNEQFF.